This is a list of T cell receptor beta chains from one sample in a study of neurological immune-mediated disorders. TCRdb re-derived calls from the 5' RACE reads in MiXCR, one entry per CDR3 protein. The sample shows some 60,000 distinct CDR3 sequences, roughly 9.8% of them seen only once. The sample was PBMCs. The receptors here all came from a man aged 25-40 years in good health. The CDR3 runs from the conserved cysteine through the conserved F or W. A D gene is named only where the DNA matches it firmly. Clone size is stated in some rows and not others, as once, few, many or a class when expanded.

V	size	length	J	D	DNA	CDR3
TRBV12-3/TRBV12-4	many	14	TRBJ1-2	-	TGTGCCAGCAGTCACGGGGCAGGGGACGGTGGCTACACCTTC	CASSHGAGDGGYTF
TRBV5-1	many	15	TRBJ2-1	TRBD2	TGCGCCAGCAGCCCCAGCGGGAGCTCCTACAATGAGCAGTTCTTC	CASSPSGSSYNEQFF
TRBV29-1	-	13	TRBJ1-1	TRBD1	TGCAGCGTTCAACAGGGGGGGAACACTGAAGCTTTCTTT	CSVQQGGNTEAFF
TRBV5-1	many	14	TRBJ2-7	-	TGCGCCAGCAGCTCGGCTGGTACCTCAAGCGAGCAGTACTTC	CASSSAGTSSEQYF
TRBV7-2	-	14	TRBJ2-7	-	TGTGCCAGCAGCCCACCGGGTAGGGCAGACGAGCAGTACTTC	CASSPPGRADEQYF
TRBV7-8	many	13	TRBJ2-7	TRBD1	TGTGCCAGCAGCCAGGACAGGAACTACGAGCAGTACTTC	CASSQDRNYEQYF
TRBV18	many	14	TRBJ2-6	-	TGTGCCAGCTCACTGAGCTCTGGGGCCAACGTCCTGACTTTC	CASSLSSGANVLTF
TRBV10-3	many	12	TRBJ2-7	-	TGTGCCATCAGTGAAACCACCTGGGAGCAGTACTTC	CAISETTWEQYF
TRBV12-3/TRBV12-4	many	15	TRBJ2-1	TRBD1	TGTGCCAGCAGTCAAGGACAGGGAGGCTACAATGAGCAGTTCTTC	CASSQGQGGYNEQFF
TRBV20-1	few	10	TRBJ2-1	-	TGCAGTGCCTGGCTAGATGAGCAGTTCTTC	CSAWLDEQFF
TRBV29-1	many	9	TRBJ2-1	-	TGCAGCGTTGATCATGAGCAGTTCTTC	CSVDHEQFF
TRBV6-2/TRBV6-3	many	15	TRBJ1-5	-	TGTGCCAGCAGTCGCCCAGAGGGCCTAAATCAGCCCCAGCATTTT	CASSRPEGLNQPQHF
TRBV12-3/TRBV12-4	many	15	TRBJ1-2	-	TGTGCCAGCAGTTTACAGGGAACAGGGCCGTATGGCTACACCTTC	CASSLQGTGPYGYTF
TRBV5-1	many	17	TRBJ1-1	TRBD1	TGCGCCAGCAGCTTACCCCGGGACAGGAGTGTGAACACTGAAGCTTTCTTT	CASSLPRDRSVNTEAFF
TRBV25-1	many	15	TRBJ1-1	-	TGTGCCAGCAGTGACTCGACAGCTGGGGACACTGAAGCTTTCTTT	CASSDSTAGDTEAFF
TRBV7-2	many	15	TRBJ2-5	TRBD2	TGTGCCAGCAGCCCCTTTAACGGGGGGAGAGAGACCCAGTACTTC	CASSPFNGGRETQYF
TRBV7-2	many	14	TRBJ2-7	-	TGTGCCAGCAGCTTAGACGCGGGAAGATACGAGCAGTACTTC	CASSLDAGRYEQYF
TRBV9	many	12	TRBJ2-1	-	TGTGCCAGCAGCGCGGTTTCCAATGAGCAGTTCTTC	CASSAVSNEQFF
TRBV5-1	many	16	TRBJ2-7	TRBD1	TGCGCCAGCAGCGACGACCCCGGGACAGGGGTGTACGAGCAGTACTTC	CASSDDPGTGVYEQYF
TRBV12-3/TRBV12-4	many	15	TRBJ2-1	TRBD2	TGTGCCAGCAGTTCCGGGACTACTACCAACAATGAGCAGTTCTTC	CASSSGTTTNNEQFF
TRBV10-3	many	12	TRBJ2-2	-	TGTGCCATCGCAACAAACACCGGGGAGCTGTTTTTT	CAIATNTGELFF
TRBV5-1	-	21	TRBJ2-3	-	-	CASSFYICSATGGLALDTQYF
TRBV29-1	many	13	TRBJ2-3	-	TGCAGCGTCGGGACTCCCAGCACAGATACGCAGTATTTT	CSVGTPSTDTQYF
TRBV11-2	-	11	TRBJ2-1	-	TGTCCCAACAGCCTCCTCGGTGAGCAGTTCTTC	CPNSLLGEQFF
TRBV5-1	many	15	TRBJ2-3	TRBD1	TGCGCCAGCAGACCCGGACAGGATCCCCGGGATACGCAGTATTTT	CASRPGQDPRDTQYF
TRBV20-1	few	15	TRBJ2-2	-	TGCAGTGCTTTTCCGGGACAACCTTTCACCGGGGAGCTGTTTTTT	CSAFPGQPFTGELFF
TRBV27	many	14	TRBJ2-7	-	TGTGCCAGCAGTTTATATGGCAGGGAGTACGAGCAGTACTTC	CASSLYGREYEQYF
TRBV21-1	many	23	TRBJ1-5	-	TGTGCCAGCAGCAAAGCGCGGGTTGGTAGGGCGTCAGGATGGGGTGGAAGCAATCAGCCCCAGCATTTT	CASSKARVGRASGWGGSNQPQHF
TRBV5-1	many	14	TRBJ2-7	-	TGCGCCAGCAGCTTGGCGGGGCGGGCCTACGAGCAGTACTTC	CASSLAGRAYEQYF
TRBV25-1	-	16	TRBJ2-5	-	TGTGCCAGCAGTGAATGGGCCTCTATAGGTCAAGAGACCCAGTACTTC	CASSEWASIGQETQYF
TRBV12-3/TRBV12-4	few	14	TRBJ1-2	-	TGTGCCAGCAGTGAGACCGGGACAAATTATGGCTACACCTTC	CASSETGTNYGYTF
TRBV5-1	-	14	TRBJ1-1	TRBD1	TGCGCCAACAGATTGACAGGGGGCGCGACTGAAGCTTTCTTT	CANRLTGGATEAFF
TRBV2	many	15	TRBJ2-2	TRBD1	TGTGCCAGCAGTGTTGGCAGGGGGCTCTCCGGGGAGCTGTTTTTT	CASSVGRGLSGELFF
TRBV5-1	-	14	TRBJ2-5	-	TGCACCAGCAGCCATTTCAGCGGCCAAGAGACCCAGTACTTC	CTSSHFSGQETQYF
TRBV27	many	14	TRBJ1-4	-	TGTGCCAGCAGAGGGGGGACCAGGGGTGAAAAACTGTTTTTT	CASRGGTRGEKLFF
TRBV6-1	many	14	TRBJ2-1	-	TGTGCCAGCAGTGAGTCTAGGATGTACAATGAGCAGTTCTTC	CASSESRMYNEQFF
TRBV29-1	many	12	TRBJ2-7	-	TGCAGCGTTGACTCCCCCAACTACGAGCAGTACTTC	CSVDSPNYEQYF
TRBV5-1	many	16	TRBJ2-1	-	TGCGCCAGCAGCTGGGGGGGACGGACAGGTACGGCTGAGCAGTTCTTC	CASSWGGRTGTAEQFF
TRBV11-2	medium-sized	12	TRBJ2-5	-	TGTGCCAGCAGCTCGGCCCAAGAGACCCAGTACTTC	CASSSAQETQYF
TRBV6-6	many	15	TRBJ2-7	TRBD2	TGTGCCAGCAGTTACCCGGGAGGGCGGACCTACGAGCAGTACTTC	CASSYPGGRTYEQYF
TRBV28	many	13	TRBJ1-6	TRBD1	TGTGCCAGCAGTTCGGTCCAGGGGGTATCCCTCCACTTT	CASSSVQGVSLHF
TRBV14	few	17	TRBJ2-5	TRBD2	TGTGCCAGCAGCCAAGATGCGGGGACCTCGATAGCGGGGACCCAGTACTTC	CASSQDAGTSIAGTQYF
TRBV24-1	many	18	TRBJ2-3	TRBD2	TGTGCCACCAGTGATGCCTCCGGGACTAGCGGCGGAGGAGATACGCAGTATTTT	CATSDASGTSGGGDTQYF
TRBV5-1	many	17	TRBJ2-1	TRBD2	TGCGCCAGCAGCATAGGGCCGGGACTAGCGGGTTACAATGAGCAGTTCTTC	CASSIGPGLAGYNEQFF